One and the same sample provided the 26 T cell receptor beta chains below, sequenced in a study of OX40 agonist ivuxolimab in advanced cancers. The data were produced by immunoSEQ multiplex PCR, yet TCRdb's version contains in-frame clones alone and is incomplete. This table holds roughly 42,000 clones, about nine tenths found once. This sample comprised CD4+ or CD8+ T cells sorted from blood, obtained in a trial of the OX40 agonist ivuxolimab. The origin of the receptors is an adult with an advanced solid tumor such as melanoma, head and neck, liver or kidney cancer.

CDR3 in amino acids: CASSQTRGGSYNEQFF. The CDR3 DNA reads TGCGCCAGCAGCCAAACGAGGGGGGGCTCCTACAATGAGCAGTTCTTC. The gene calls are TRBV4-1 and TRBJ2-1; D is perhaps TRBD2 (7 bases). Trimming took 2 bases from V and 0 from J, leaving 11 bases between them. The germline V gene has CDR1 MGHRA and CDR2 YSYEKL. This CDR3 is 16 amino acids long.

The chain uses TRBV13 and TRBJ2-7; 10 positions agree with TRBD2. Trimming took 5 bases from V and 2 from J; bases not matched to a gene: 6. Germline V gene data show CDR1 as PRHDT and CDR2 as FYEKMQ (reference sequence). This CDR3 region has 15 residues. The DNA of the CDR3 is TGTGCCAGCAGCCACGATCTAGCGGGGGCCTACGAGCAGTACTTC. Its protein product is CASSHDLAGAYEQYF.

This rearrangement joins TRBV11-2 to TRBJ2-5, with a weak D call TRBD2 (5 bases). V dropped 0 bases and J dropped 1 base, with 18 bases sitting between them. From germline, CDR1 is SGHAT and CDR2 FQNNGV. CDR3 length: 18 amino acids. CDR3 sequence: CASSLDPPDGIRQETQYF. Written as DNA, the CDR3 is TGTGCCAGCAGCTTAGATCCCCCAGACGGGATACGCCAAGAGACCCAGTACTTC.

This chain joins TRBV30 and TRBJ2-7, with TRBD2 matching over 8 bases. The CDR3 totals 14 residues. The junction had 8 bases not matched to a gene; V was cut back by 5 bases and J by 2 bases. Germline-derived CDR1 and CDR2 are GTSNPN and SVGIG (reference sequence). The CDR3 here is CAWSRTGGPYEQYF. The CDR3 DNA reads as TGTGCCTGGTCTCGAACGGGAGGGCCCTACGAGCAGTACTTC.

A single count supports this clone. The chain couples TRBV10-2 to TRBJ1-4; perhaps TRBD1 as D (6 bases). V was cut by 3 bases and J by 7 bases, with 12 bases left in between. Per germline, CDR1 WSHSY and CDR2 SAAADI. CDR3 length: 14 residues. CDR3 region: CASSDGGAGEKLFF. The CDR3 region has the DNA TGCGCCAGCAGTGATGGGGGCGCTGGTGAAAAACTGTTTTTT.

This clone was detected only a few times. The chain has TRBV5-6 and TRBJ1-1; D ambiguous. CDR3 length: 13 amino acids. Germline lookup yields CDR1 SGHDT and CDR2 YYEEEE. V was cut by 0 bases and J by 0 bases, with 3 bases left in between. The CDR3 loop is CASSLELNTEAFF. In nucleotides, the CDR3 is TGTGCCAGCAGCTTGGAACTGAACACTGAAGCTTTCTTT.

The chain employs TRBV27 and TRBJ2-5, with TRBD1 identical over 8 bases. The germline gives CDR1 MNHEY, CDR2 SMNVEV (reference sequence). The CDR3 covers 15 residues. V was pared by 4 bases and J by 3 bases, with 7 bases of the junction left unmatched. The CDR3 bases are TGTGCCAGCAGTTCGACAACAGGGGGAGAAGAGACCCAGTACTTC. Protein: CASSSTTGGEETQYF.

This chain links TRBV6-6 with TRBJ1-5; D is undetermined. Germline V gives CDR1 MNHNY, CDR2 SVGAGI (reference sequence). Trimming removed 7 bases at V and 1 base at J, with 17 bases between. This CDR3 has 16 amino acids. The CDR3 bases are TGTGCCAGCAACCCGGTGGAGCTGGCAAGCAATCAGCCCCAGCATTTT. Translation gives CASNPVELASNQPQHF.

The chain carries TRBV4-1 and TRBJ2-7, with 10 bases identical to TRBD2. V shed 0 bases, J shed 4 bases, and the junction held 6 bases outside the gene matches. CDR1 MGHRA and CDR2 YSYEKL come from the germline V gene. This CDR3 has 16 amino acids. This chain's CDR3 is CASSQEPGTSDYEQYF. The CDR3 bases are TGCGCCAGCAGCCAAGAACCGGGGACTAGCGATTACGAGCAGTACTTC.

This clone was recorded a few times. This rearrangement joins TRBV27 to TRBJ1-1; D not resolved. Trimming cost V 4 bases and J 1 base, with 7 bases left between them. CDR1 is MNHEY and CDR2 is SMNVEV in the germline V gene (reference sequence). This CDR3 comprises 13 residues. This chain's CDR3 is CASSYSRNTEAFF. In nucleotides, the CDR3 is TGTGCCAGCAGTTACTCAAGGAACACTGAAGCTTTCTTT.

Comment on this clone: This sample also contains other DNA sequences that code for the same CDR3. This chain joins TRBV19 and TRBJ1-5; unclear D gene. Germline CDR1 LNHDA, CDR2 SQIVND (reference sequence). The CDR3 contains 12 residues. Between the trimmed V and J ends, which lost 3 bases and 4 bases, there was a span of 4 bases. The chain's CDR3 is CASSIGNQPQHF. The CDR3 nucleotides are TGTGCCAGTAGTATTGGGAATCAGCCCCAGCATTTT.

The chain recombines TRBV11-2 with TRBJ2-5; D not resolved. Trimming pared 3 bases from V and 0 bases from J, leaving 11 bases between. CDR1 and CDR2 from the germline V gene are SGHAT and FQNNGV. There are 15 residues in the CDR3. This chain's CDR3 is CASSLGGPYQETQYF. The CDR3 nucleotides read TGTGCCAGCAGCTTGGGTGGACCGTACCAAGAGACCCAGTACTTC.

The count of this clone is one. The chain is built from TRBV6-1 and TRBJ2-1; 8 bases are shared with TRBD1. Germline loops: CDR1 MNHNS, CDR2 SASEGT. V lost 6 bases to trimming and J lost 3 bases; unmatched junction nucleotides: 7. The CDR3 extends over 15 amino acids. DNA of the CDR3: TGTGCCAGCAGCGCCGGGACAGGAATCTACAATGAGCAGTTCTTC. It specifies CASSAGTGIYNEQFF.

This chain joins TRBV11-2 and TRBJ2-3, with 11 bases identical to TRBD2. With 3 bases clipped from V and 5 bases from J, the junction kept 4 bases outside the gene matches. CDR3 size: 15 residues. Germline assignment: CDR1 SGHAT and CDR2 FQNNGV. The chain's CDR3 is CASSLAGTSGDTQYF. In DNA, the CDR3 is TGTGCCAGCAGCTTGGCCGGGACTAGCGGAGATACGCAGTATTTT.

The V call is TRBV15, the J call TRBJ2-7, with unresolved D. The CDR3 runs 13 residues. Per the germline V gene, CDR1 is LNHNV and CDR2 is YYDKDF (reference sequence). V was shortened by 1 base and J by 3 bases, with 7 bases between the two germline ends. The CDR3 DNA reads as TGTGCCACCAGCAGAGTTTACAACTACGAGCAGTACTTC. Its translation: CATSRVYNYEQYF.

The chain joins TRBV7-9 to TRBJ2-1; D is ambiguous. The germline V gene has CDR1 SEHNR and CDR2 FQNEAQ (reference sequence). The V gene lost 3 bases and the J gene lost 2 bases, with 8 bases spanning the gap. The CDR3 has 14 amino acids. The CDR3: CASSFDGPYNEQFF. The CDR3 nucleotides are TGTGCCAGCAGCTTTGACGGCCCCTACAATGAGCAGTTCTTC.

This chain joins TRBV13 and TRBJ1-1; perhaps TRBD1 as D (6 bases). Trimming removed 5 bases at V and 2 bases at J, with 18 bases between. CDR3 size: 16 residues. CDR1 is PRHDT, CDR2 FYEKMQ, per germline (reference sequence). The chain's CDR3 is CASSLSVGQKNTEAFF. The CDR3 DNA reads as TGTGCCAGCAGCCTCTCCGTGGGACAAAAAAACACTGAAGCTTTCTTT.

The table lists this clone with a count of one. V gene TRBV27 combines with J gene TRBJ1-5; D gene ambiguous. Germline V gives CDR1 MNHEY, CDR2 SMNVEV (reference sequence). The V end lost 4 bases, the J end lost 0 bases, and 10 bases lay between the germline ends. CDR3 length equals 15 residues. DNA of the CDR3: TGTGCCAGCAGTTCAGGAGCGTATAGCAATCAGCCCCAGCATTTT. It is translated as CASSSGAYSNQPQHF.

This rearrangement joins TRBV6-1 to TRBJ1-4, with 8 bases that match TRBD1. After removal of 4 bases from V and 1 base from J, the junction contained 8 bases not matched to a gene. The CDR3 covers 17 residues. Germline assignment: CDR1 MNHNS and CDR2 SASEGT. CDR3 loop: CASSGGQGTRTNEKLFF. DNA of the CDR3: TGTGCCAGCAGTGGAGGACAGGGAACTCGAACTAATGAAAAACTGTTTTTT.

The chain employs TRBV4-1 and TRBJ2-7; TRBD2 matches 13 bases. The CDR3 totals 15 residues. The V gene end was trimmed by 5 bases and the J gene end by 2 bases; junction bases not matched to a gene: 3. The germline V gene has CDR1 MGHRA and CDR2 YSYEKL. The CDR3 DNA is TGCGCCAGCAGCTTCGGGACTAGCGGGACCTACGAGCAGTACTTC. Its translation is CASSFGTSGTYEQYF.

The chain recombines TRBV5-1 with TRBJ1-2; 8 bases match TRBD1. V shed 2 bases and J 6 bases; nucleotides not matched to a gene: 9. The CDR3 contains 15 residues. Per the germline V gene, CDR1 is SGHRS and CDR2 is YFSETQ. CDR3 DNA sequence: TGCGCCAGCAGCTTCCAACTTGGGACAGGCAATGGCTACACCTTC. It is translated as CASSFQLGTGNGYTF.

J is TRBJ2-7 and V is TRBV5-1; 8 bases are a match to TRBD1. Germline V gives CDR1 SGHRS, CDR2 YFSETQ. Losses at the gene ends were 7 bases for V and 0 bases for J; bases not matched to a gene: 15. The CDR3 totals 17 residues. The CDR3 reads CASAHGQGSISSYEQYF. The CDR3 DNA reads as TGCGCCAGCGCCCACGGACAGGGTTCAATCAGCTCCTACGAGCAGTACTTC.

This rearrangement joins TRBV5-8 to TRBJ2-1, with a tentative D call TRBD2 (6 bases). Germline V lookup: CDR1 SGHTS, CDR2 YDEGEE. The CDR3 length is 13 residues. Trimming removed 3 bases from V and 7 bases from J, with 11 bases in between. CDR3 nucleotides: TGTGCCAGCAGCTGGCGGGGTGAGAATGAGCAGTTCTTC. Translation gives CASSWRGENEQFF.

The rearrangement uses TRBV28 and TRBJ1-2, with 7 bases matching TRBD1. Unmatched junction bases numbered 8, after V lost 2 bases and J lost 5 bases. The CDR3 sequence is 15 residues long. Germline assignment: CDR1 MDHEN and CDR2 SYDVKM. The CDR3 coding sequence is TGTGCCAGCAGTTTACCCCTGACAGGGCAATATGGCTACACCTTC. Its protein product is CASSLPLTGQYGYTF.

The rearrangement joins TRBV30 to TRBJ2-5, with D uncertain. The CDR3 is 14 amino acids. V was shortened by 2 bases and J by 4 bases, with 14 bases between the two germline ends. Germline V gives CDR1 GTSNPN, CDR2 SVGIG (reference sequence). The CDR3 coding sequence is TGTGCCTGGAGTTCTTATGTGGGTTCAGAGACCCAGTACTTC. It translates to CAWSSYVGSETQYF.

The rearrangement joins TRBV9 to TRBJ1-1; 9 bases agree with TRBD1. The junction had 7 bases not matched to a gene; V was cut back by 3 bases and J by 1 base. Per the germline V gene, CDR1 is SGDLS and CDR2 is YYNGEE. The CDR3 has 16 amino acids. This chain's CDR3 is CASSEPGQGSNTEAFF. CDR3 bases: TGTGCCAGCAGCGAACCGGGACAGGGATCGAACACTGAAGCTTTCTTT.